One and the same sample provided the 9 T cell receptor beta chains below, sequenced in a study of blood T cell repertoires in COVID-19. Measured with immunoSEQ multiplex PCR; TCRdb has only the in-frame clones, and not every one. The repertoire holds about 250,000 clones, with around nine tenths as singletons. Sequenced sample: peripheral blood. The receptors originated from an elderly man with acute or convalescent COVID-19.

This clone was recorded once. The chain has TRBV4-1 and TRBJ2-4, with TRBD2 matching over 15 bases. V trimming: 2 bases; J trimming: 6 bases; junction bases outside the gene matches: 17. The CDR3 extends over 21 amino acids. Germline-derived CDR1 and CDR2 are MGHRA and YSYEKL. Here the CDR3 reads CASSQPKSGTSGGPVGNIQYF. Written as DNA, the CDR3 is TGCGCCAGCAGCCAACCGAAATCCGGGACTAGCGGGGGGCCGGTGGGAAACATTCAGTACTTC.

V gene TRBV5-5 combines with J gene TRBJ2-1; D perhaps matches TRBD2 (6 bases). Germline CDR1 SGHKS, CDR2 YYEKEE (reference sequence). The CDR3 runs 14 residues. Trimming left V 0 bases short and J 2 bases short, with 6 bases between. The CDR3 region is CASSLGGAYNEQFF. In DNA, the CDR3 is TGTGCCAGCAGCTTGGGGGGGGCCTACAATGAGCAGTTCTTC.

The J gene is TRBJ2-1, the V gene TRBV6-2 or TRBV6-3; 9 bases match TRBD2. The CDR3 extends over 14 amino acids. J lost 6 bases, V lost 4 bases, and 4 bases had no gene match. Germline CDR1 is MNHEY and CDR2 is SVGEGT. In DNA, the CDR3 is TGTGCCAGCAGTTGGGGACTAGCATCCAATGAGCAGTTCTTC. It yields the protein CASSWGLASNEQFF.

V and J are TRBV7-2 and TRBJ2-7, with 8 bases lining up with TRBD2. V dropped 4 bases and J dropped 12; count of bases not matched to a gene: 8. Germline CDR1 and CDR2: SGHTA and FQGNSA. The CDR3 has 12 residues. The CDR3 loop is CASSSSGGTLYF. CDR3 bases: TGTGCCAGCAGCTCTTCGGGGGGGACTCTGTACTTC.

This chain joins TRBV3-1 (or the pseudogene TRBV3-2) and TRBJ1-1, with a tentative D call TRBD1 (6 bases). Germline CDR1 is LGHDT and CDR2 is YNNKEL (reference sequence). This CDR3 is 15 amino acids long. V lost 1 base to trimming and J lost 3 bases, with 12 bases between them. DNA for the CDR3: TGTGCCAGCAGCCAAGTCGCTTCAGGGGACACTGAAGCTTTCTTT. Amino acids: CASSQVASGDTEAFF.

J is TRBJ1-1 and V is TRBV12-3 or TRBV12-4, with TRBD1 matching 7 bases. This CDR3 is built from 13 residues. J gave up 8 bases and V 1 base, and 4 bases lay outside the gene matches. The CDR3 is CASSLGGQLEAFF. CDR3 DNA sequence: TGTGCCAGCAGTTTAGGGGGACAGCTCGAAGCTTTCTTT.

The V call is TRBV28, the J call TRBJ2-7; no clear D. The CDR3 totals 12 residues. The V gene's germline CDR1 is MDHEN and CDR2 SYDVKM. V lost 6 bases to trimming and J lost 5 bases, with 11 bases between them. The chain's CDR3 is CASSSMSHEQYF. CDR3 sequence (DNA): TGTGCCAGCAGCTCTATGTCACACGAGCAGTACTTC.

CDR3 DNA sequence: TGTGCCAGTAGTATCGGACAGGGACAGGGGCCCCAGCATTTT. Protein sequence: CASSIGQGQGPQHF. The chain links TRBV19 to TRBJ1-5; 9 bases match TRBD1. Germline V gene lookup returns CDR1 LNHDA and CDR2 SQIVND (reference sequence). J gave up 9 bases and V 3 bases, and 6 bases lay outside the gene matches. This CDR3 region has 14 residues.

The gene calls are TRBV6-2 or TRBV6-3 and TRBJ1-5; TRBD1 is a possible D gene (6 bases). This CDR3 has 13 residues. Trimming took off 4 bases at V and 4 bases at J, with 8 bases between the two ends. Germline-derived CDR1 and CDR2 are MNHEY and SVGEGT. CDR3 protein: CASSWTANQPQHF. The CDR3 bases are TGTGCCAGCAGTTGGACAGCTAATCAGCCCCAGCATTTT.